This TCR beta chain stems from a study of T-cell reconstitution after alpha-beta-depleted transplantation in children (dated by TCRdb to about 2016). Study-level background: Using TCR repertoire profiling, the study followed T-cell immune reconstitution in a quantitative way in children after TCRalphabeta/CD19-depleted allogeneic hematopoietic cell transplantation. Overall study outcomes, separate from this receptor: The apparently early alphabetaT-cell count recovery about two months after transplant was reportedly dependent on only several hundred rapidly expanded clones derived from non-depleted graft cells. In some patients, high TCRbeta diversity at day 60 was attributed to recipient T cells and intrathymic progenitors that had survived conditioning. The frequencies of hyperexpanded clones fell over the following months, and after one year, T-cell counts and TCRbeta diversity were mostly attributed to newly produced T cells.

Taken with the paper, the label for treatment or condition translates to: allogeneic hematopoietic cell transplantation with graft depleted of TCRalphabeta T cells and CD19 B cells. TCRalphabeta/CD19-depleted allogeneic hematopoietic cell grafts were given to the transplant recipients, all of whom were children. To note about this clonotype: The clone's antigen remains unknown. No quality values exist for individual bases; no much larger clone is one base distant.

Receptor amplification or capture employed PCR. Sequencing used an Illumina HiSeq 2500. TCR library preparation used molecular barcoding, with unique molecular identifiers applied to normalize quantification of the TCRbeta repertoire. TCRdb's own reprocessing of the public reads used fastp at Q25 and MiXCR and kept productive beta chains. Here each entry gathers all rows of one CDR3 protein and keeps the most common genes and DNA. In all, the sample holds hundreds of thousands of distinct CDR3 sequences, and under 30% of those were seen once. About 4.8% of the sample goes to the ten largest clones. From cysteine to phenylalanine, the CDR3 is 14 amino acids long. Only the CDR3 part of the read is kept: 42 bases, read in frame from the first base. V is reduced by 5 bases and J by 0 bases, leaving a spacing of 10 bases between them. CDR1 and CDR2 are read off the germline V gene (reference sequence) as MNHEY and SMNVEV.

Here the chain combines TRBV27 and TRBJ2-5; no D gene is confidently identified. Specimen: PBMCs, mostly from graft donor cells, collected 360 days after TCRalphabeta/CD19-depleted stem cell transplant. The source of this sequence is a female patient aged 2-15 years who had a stem cell transplant for congenital amegakaryocytic thrombocytopenia, so the T cells may come from the graft donor. The DNA is as follows: TGTGCCAGCAGTCGCCCGGGCGACCAAGAGACCCAGTACTTC. Its translation reads: CASSRPGDQETQYF.